This T cell receptor (beta chain) was sequenced during a study of post-analysis software for immune sequencing data (dated by TCRdb to about 2015). Regarding the complete study: Disease courses on record covered relapsing-remitting, secondary progressive and progressive-relapsing multiple sclerosis, though some patients had no subtype annotation. The patient repertoires were compared against fewer than twelve previously published healthy control repertoires obtained from donors aged 6 to 25 years. A subset of samples was prepared in parallel using single-end sample barcoding, then pooled and co-amplified after Illumina adapter ligation.

This clonotype showed up many times. No cognate antigen has been identified for it. Base qualities are not at hand, and no much larger clone is one base apart. Receptor amplification or capture employed PCR. Instrument on record: Illumina HiSeq 2500. To reduce PCR and sequencing biases, unique molecular identifiers were built into the TCR beta cDNA libraries. Per 1 to 10 million input T cells, approximately 500,000 cDNA molecules were obtained, such that each molecule approximated one T cell. The same protocol used for the earlier healthy control dataset was applied to prepare and sequence the patient libraries. Samples belonging to the same batch were prepared together, multiplexed and sequenced on a shared HiSeq lane. In the paper's pipeline: Raw barcoded reads were processed with MIGEC, discarding single-read molecular identifier groups before consensus assembly and CDR3 extraction. VDJtools was used for post-analysis of the clonotype tables, and diversity was normalized by down-sampling every dataset to the size of the smallest sample. To correct batch-related cross-sample contamination, repertoire overlap clustering matched CDR3 amino acid sequences but not nucleotide sequences. The raw public data were reprocessed by TCRdb itself: fastp quality trimming at Q25, MiXCR clonotype calling, in-frame beta chains only. For every CDR3 protein sequence, its rows merge into one entry that carries the most common genes and DNA. The V and J calls follow TCRdb's processing rather than the paper's. The sample profile shows roughly 400,000 distinct CDR3 sequences; roughly 38% of them were found once. Of the sample, 7.6% falls within the top ten clones.

To demonstrate the VDJtools post-analysis software, the study profiled TCR beta repertoires from the peripheral blood of 13 young patients with multiple sclerosis. The multiple sclerosis patients were children and adolescents ranging in age from roughly 6 to 16 years. Findings and caveats that apply to the study as a whole: Direct clustering with F measure revealed strong co-clustering of samples prepared in the same batch, which led to a batch-effect correction. Multiple sclerosis patients had significantly lower normalized Chao1 diversity than controls, a result that suggests substantial peripheral T-cell clonal expansion. Roughly 5 TRBV segments, including TRBV5-6, TRBV5-1 and TRBV20-1, were significantly more frequent in patients than controls. The multiple sclerosis patient group was slightly younger than the control group.

The CDR3 runs 16 residues from the cysteine to the phenylalanine. Kept here is only the CDR3 DNA, which spans 48 bases and is read in frame from base 1. Per the germline V gene, SGDLS is the CDR1 and YYNGEE is the CDR2. V was cut back by 0 bases and J by 5 bases, leaving a gap of 12 bases between them. Sequencing input: blood. The V gene is TRBV9 and the J gene is TRBJ1-6; no D gene is confidently identified. This TCR was recovered from a girl aged 2-9 years with multiple sclerosis. In nucleotide form, the sequence is TGTGCCAGCAGCGTAGCCCCCGGGTCCCATAATTCACCCCTCCACTTT. Its protein reads: CASSVAPGSHNSPLHF.